The clone carrying this T cell receptor (beta chain) came up many times. The data belong to a study of regulatory T cells in long-lasting Graves disease. V was shortened by 3 bases and J by 2 bases, with 13 bases between the two germline ends. This CDR3 comprises 16 residues. Time point in this sample: persistent/refractory GD, antithyroid drugs over 5 years with positive TRAb. PBMCs provided the RNA from which the TCR library was made. Combining iRepertoire HTBI primers with Arm-PCR of CDR3 regions, the authors built TCR beta libraries. TCRdb ran MiXCR on the multiplex PCR reads and lists one entry per CDR3 protein. Found here are roughly 300,000 distinct CDR3 sequences, around 21% of them singletons; the top ten hold 56%.

The receptor's source is a female donor with Graves disease. The sample consisted of peripheral blood mononuclear cells (PBMCs), taken when the disease was refractory, from a patient treated with antithyroid drugs. This chain uses TRBV12-3 or TRBV12-4 with TRBJ1-4; possible D gene TRBD1, 6 bases. CDR3 nucleotide sequence: TGTGCCAGCAGTTTGACAGGAGTTTGGACTAATGAAAAACTGTTTTTT. It specifies CASSLTGVWTNEKLFF.